The 10 T cell receptor beta chains given below trace back to one sample, sequenced in a study of cytomegalovirus exposure and HLA in healthy donors (TCRdb year 2017). The method behind the library was the immunoSEQ multiplex PCR assay. A mixture of 60 forward primers for TCR Vbeta segments and 13 reverse primers for TCR Jbeta segments was used in the multiplex PCR. In its TCRdb copy, this immuneACCESS table keeps in-frame sequences only and misses some clones. Where compared with another copy, unresolved V genes explain less than half of these, and the others have no known cause. The sample yields approximately 67,000 clones; around 91% were counted once. Clones ranked in the top ten supply 9.5% to 13% of the sample. The sequencing input was PBMCs. The source is a woman aged 25 to 39 in good health and CMV-seropositive.

The chain recombines TRBV7-2 with TRBJ2-1, with 7 bases that match TRBD2. CDR1 and CDR2 (germline): SGHTA, FQGNSA. Unmatched junction bases numbered 10, after V lost 5 bases and J lost 3 bases. The CDR3 runs to 16 residues. CDR3 sequence: CASSPIWTSSYNEQFF. The CDR3 DNA sequence: TGTGCCAGCAGCCCCATCTGGACTAGTAGCTACAATGAGCAGTTCTTC. The variable domain in full, completed from reference TRBV7-2 and TRBJ2-1, reads GAGVSQSPSNKVTEKGKDVELRCDPISGHTALYWYRQSLGQGLEFLIYFQGNSAPDKSGLPSDRFSAERTGGSVSTLTIQRTQQEDSAVYLCASSPIWTSSYNEQFFGPGTRLTVL.

This clone was detected a few times. The chain is built from TRBV28 and TRBJ2-1, with 9 bases aligning to TRBD2. This CDR3 is 16 amino acids long. J was trimmed by 7 bases and V by 3 bases; bases with no gene match: 10. Germline-derived CDR1 and CDR2 are MDHEN and SYDVKM. CDR3 loop: CASSFPLLAGLNEQFF. Here the CDR3 DNA reads TGTGCCAGCAGTTTCCCCTTGCTAGCGGGATTGAATGAGCAGTTCTTC.

This sequence joins TRBV7-3 and TRBJ2-5; 11 bases are shared with TRBD1. The junction had 7 bases not matched to a gene; V was cut back by 5 bases and J by 5 bases. Germline V lookup: CDR1 SGHTA, CDR2 FQGTGA. This CDR3 region has 15 residues. In nucleotides, the CDR3 is TGTGCCAGCAGCCTGTCCGGGACAGGGGGGGAGACCCAGTACTTC. This translates into CASSLSGTGGETQYF.

The gene calls are TRBV7-2 and TRBJ2-3, with TRBD2 as a possible D gene (6 bases). Germline CDR1 is SGHTA and CDR2 is FQGNSA. Trimming left V 8 bases short and J 0 bases short, with 12 bases between. The CDR3 has 14 residues. For the CDR3, the DNA is TGTGCCAGCGTAAGCGGGCCGAGCACAGATACGCAGTATTTT. Protein sequence: CASVSGPSTDTQYF.

This clone was seen once. The rearrangement links TRBV21-1 to TRBJ1-2; TRBD1, the table's D call, was not compared with the DNA. TRBV21-1 is an annotated pseudogene. The CDR3 contains 16 residues. The CDR3 nucleotides read TGTGCCAGCAGCAAAGGCGGAGACAGGGTTAGAGATGGCTACACCTTC. Amino acid sequence: CASSKGGDRVRDGYTF.

The chain links TRBV27 to TRBJ2-7, with 10 bases lining up with TRBD2. The CDR3 loop spans 14 amino acids. Germline lookup yields CDR1 MNHEY and CDR2 SMNVEV (reference sequence). The junction had 4 bases not matched to a gene; V was cut back by 3 bases and J by 5 bases. The CDR3 loop is CASSLTSGFHEQYF. CDR3 DNA sequence: TGTGCCAGCAGTTTGACTAGCGGGTTCCACGAGCAGTACTTC.

This CDR3 reads CASSSDRGTGELFF. The DNA for the CDR3 is TGTGCCAGCAGCTCAGACAGGGGGACCGGGGAGCTGTTTTTT. The chain couples TRBV7-3 to TRBJ2-2; 9 bases match TRBD1. The V and J ends lost 4 bases and 5 bases, in that order; junction bases with no gene match: 2. Looked up from germline, CDR1 is SGHTA and CDR2 is FQGTGA. The CDR3 is made up of 14 amino acids.

The genes are TRBV12-5 and TRBJ2-1; 8 nucleotides match TRBD2. CDR3 length: 18 amino acids. The trim removed 1 base at V and 3 bases at J, leaving 11 bases unmatched. From germline, CDR1 is LGHNT and CDR2 FRNRAP. Written as DNA, the CDR3 is TGTGCTAGTGGTTTGGAGGGACCAAAGCGGGAGTACTACAATGAGCAGTTCTTC. Amino acid sequence: CASGLEGPKREYYNEQFF.

This chain joins TRBV4-1 and TRBJ2-1, with 9 bases fitting TRBD1. Per germline, CDR1 MGHRA and CDR2 YSYEKL. CDR3 length: 15 amino acids. V lost 4 bases, J lost 6 bases, and 7 bases stayed unmatched. CDR3 residues: CASSPTGGGPNEQFF. The CDR3 nucleotides are TGCGCCAGCAGCCCGACAGGGGGAGGCCCCAATGAGCAGTTCTTC.

This rearrangement joins TRBV10-1 to TRBJ1-4; 7 bases are shared with TRBD1. The germline V gene has CDR1 WNHNN and CDR2 SYGVQD (reference sequence). CDR3 length equals 14 residues. V shed 6 bases, J shed 3 bases, and the junction held 4 bases outside the gene matches. The CDR3 region has the DNA TGCGCCAGCAGCAGGGGGTTAGCTAATGAAAAACTGTTTTTT. Translated: CASSRGLANEKLFF.